This TCR beta chain comes out of a study of spatial heterogeneity in lung cancer. The CDR3 runs 19 residues. Germline V CDR1 and CDR2: SEHNR, FQNEAQ (reference sequence). Losses at the gene ends were 5 bases for V and 2 bases for J; bases not matched to a gene: 18. This clonotype has ten or more counts. Every molecule of TCR cDNA had its own unique molecular identifier. TCRdb recomputed calls from the 5' RACE reads with MiXCR, one row per CDR3 protein. The repertoire holds around 48,000 distinct CDR3 sequences, with under 6% as singletons. Time point reported: sample taken at primary tumor resection. The clonotype comes from a male donor with early-stage non-small cell lung cancer. The chain recombines TRBV7-9 with TRBJ2-3; TRBD2 matches 8 bases. The specimen comprised PBMCs, sampled at surgery. CDR3 sequence reads: CASSPRWREAGAFTDTQYF. The CDR3 DNA follows: TGTGCCAGCAGCCCCCGTTGGCGGGAGGCCGGGGCCTTCACAGATACGCAGTATTTT.